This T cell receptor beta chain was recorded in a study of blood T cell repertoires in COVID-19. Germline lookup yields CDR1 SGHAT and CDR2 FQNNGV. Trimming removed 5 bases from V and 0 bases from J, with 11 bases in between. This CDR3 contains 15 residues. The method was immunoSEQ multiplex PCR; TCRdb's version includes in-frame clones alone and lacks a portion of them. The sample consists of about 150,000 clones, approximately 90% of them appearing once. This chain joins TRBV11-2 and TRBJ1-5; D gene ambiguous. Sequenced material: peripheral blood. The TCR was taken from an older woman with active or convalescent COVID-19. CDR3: CASSRDIYSNQPQHF. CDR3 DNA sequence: TGTGCCAGCAGCCGTGACATTTATAGCAATCAGCCCCAGCATTTT.